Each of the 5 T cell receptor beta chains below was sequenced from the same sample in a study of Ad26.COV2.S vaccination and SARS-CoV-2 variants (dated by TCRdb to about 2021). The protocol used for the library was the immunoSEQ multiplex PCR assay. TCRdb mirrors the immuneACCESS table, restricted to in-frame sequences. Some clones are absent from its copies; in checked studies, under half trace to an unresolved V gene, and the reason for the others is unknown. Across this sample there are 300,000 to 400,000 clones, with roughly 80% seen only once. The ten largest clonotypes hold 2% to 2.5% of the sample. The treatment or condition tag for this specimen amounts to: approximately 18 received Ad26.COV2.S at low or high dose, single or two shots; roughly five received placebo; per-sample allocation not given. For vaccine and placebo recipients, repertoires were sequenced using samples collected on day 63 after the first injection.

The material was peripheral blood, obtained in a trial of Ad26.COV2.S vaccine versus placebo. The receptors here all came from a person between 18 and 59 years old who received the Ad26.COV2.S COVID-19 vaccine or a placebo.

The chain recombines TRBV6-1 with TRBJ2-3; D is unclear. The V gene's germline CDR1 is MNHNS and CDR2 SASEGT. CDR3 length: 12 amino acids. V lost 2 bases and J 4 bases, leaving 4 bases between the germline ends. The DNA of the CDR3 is TGTGCCAGCAGTGAACGATCAGATACGCAGTATTTT. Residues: CASSERSDTQYF.

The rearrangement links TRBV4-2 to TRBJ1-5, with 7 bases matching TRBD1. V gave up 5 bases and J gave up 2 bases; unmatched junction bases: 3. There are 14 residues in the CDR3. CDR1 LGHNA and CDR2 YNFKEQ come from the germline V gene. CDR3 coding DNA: TGTGCCAGCAGCAACACAGGGGGCAATCAGCCCCAGCATTTT. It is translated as CASSNTGGNQPQHF.

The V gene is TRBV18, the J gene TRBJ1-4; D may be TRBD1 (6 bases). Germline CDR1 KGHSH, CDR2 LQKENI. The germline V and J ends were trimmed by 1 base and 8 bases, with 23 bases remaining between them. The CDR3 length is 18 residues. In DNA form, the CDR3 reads TGTGCCAGCTCACCACGGGCCCAAAGCGGGACAATCAGGGAAAAACTGTTTTTT. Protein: CASSPRAQSGTIREKLFF.

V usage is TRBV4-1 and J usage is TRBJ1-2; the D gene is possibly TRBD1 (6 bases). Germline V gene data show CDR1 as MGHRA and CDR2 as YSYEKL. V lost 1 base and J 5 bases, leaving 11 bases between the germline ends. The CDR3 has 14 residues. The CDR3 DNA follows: TGCGCCAGCAGCCAAGCAGGGGAAGGGTATGGCTACACCTTC. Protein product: CASSQAGEGYGYTF.

CDR3 in DNA: TGTGCCAGCAGCATCCAGGGTTCAGGAAACACCATATATTTT. Translation gives CASSIQGSGNTIYF. The rearrangement joins TRBV9 to TRBJ1-3; the D gene is possibly TRBD1 (5 bases). V was pared by 4 bases and J by 4 bases, with 12 bases between. CDR1 and CDR2 (germline): SGDLS, YYNGEE. The CDR3 contains 14 residues. Based on the CDR3 plus reference TRBV9 and TRBJ1-3, the full variable domain is DSGVTQTPKHLITATGQRVTLRCSPRSGDLSVYWYQQSLDQGLQFLIQYYNGEERAKGNILERFSAQQFPDLHSELNLSSLELGDSALYFCASSIQGSGNTIYFGEGSWLTVV.